The 10 T cell receptor beta chains reported below all come from one sample, sequenced in a study of cytomegalovirus exposure and HLA in healthy donors. With 60 Vbeta and 13 Jbeta primers, the PCR was carried out. Produced via immunoSEQ multiplex PCR; TCRdb's table is partial and in-frame only. The sample yields 180,000 or so clones, 75% to 85% seen once. The sample taken for sequencing was PBMCs. The receptors here all came from a man aged 18 to 35 in good health and CMV-seronegative.

The chain has TRBV5-6 and TRBJ2-7, with TRBD2 matching over 13 bases. J was trimmed by 7 bases and V by 1 base; bases with no gene match: 8. The germline CDR1 and CDR2 sequences are SGHDT and YYEEEE. The CDR3 runs to 16 residues. CDR3 residues: CASSLLFGLAGEEQYF. In nucleotides, the CDR3 is TGTGCCAGCAGCTTGCTGTTCGGACTAGCGGGAGAGGAGCAGTACTTC.

This clone was counted once. The CDR3 is CSVEERQGLSNYGYTF. The CDR3 DNA reads TGCAGCGTTGAAGAGCGACAGGGCCTATCTAACTATGGCTACACCTTC. The V and J genes are TRBV29-1 and TRBJ1-2; 7 nucleotides line up with TRBD1. This CDR3 is 16 amino acids long. Trimming at V came to 0 bases and at J to 0 bases, leaving 7 bases not matched to a gene. The germline gives CDR1 SQVTM, CDR2 ANQGSEA.

The CDR3 loop is CATSSPDRVLYGYTF. CDR3 nucleotide sequence: TGTGCCACCAGCAGCCCGGACAGGGTCCTCTATGGCTACACCTTC. The chain couples TRBV15 to TRBJ1-2; 8 bases are shared with TRBD1. J was trimmed by 4 bases and V by 3 bases; bases with no gene match: 7. The germline V gene has CDR1 LNHNV and CDR2 YYDKDF (reference sequence). The CDR3 runs 15 residues.

V and J are TRBV19 and TRBJ2-2, with unresolved D. Trimming shortened V by 2 bases and J by 0 bases, and 13 bases separated the two germline ends. Germline values: CDR1 LNHDA, CDR2 SQIVND (reference sequence). The CDR3 has 17 residues. In nucleotides, the CDR3 is TGTGCCAGTAGTATATTCCCGAGACAAGCGAACACCGGGGAGCTGTTTTTT. This translates into CASSIFPRQANTGELFF. The full variable domain, in which reference TRBV19 and TRBJ2-2 provide the parts outside the CDR3, is DGGITQSPKYLFRKEGQNVTLSCEQNLNHDAMYWYRQDPGQGLRLIYYSQIVNDFQKGDIAEGYSVSREKKESFPLTVTSAQKNPTAFYLCASSIFPRQANTGELFFGEGSRLTVL.

A word on this clone: This same CDR3 is encoded by further DNA sequences in the sample. The J gene is TRBJ2-7, the V gene TRBV18, with 12 bases matching TRBD2. Germline values: CDR1 KGHSH, CDR2 LQKENI. The junction had 0 bases not matched to a gene; V was cut back by 1 base and J by 2 bases. This CDR3 has 15 residues. The DNA for the CDR3 is TGTGCCAGCTCACCACGGACTAGCGGGGCCTACGAGCAGTACTTC. Its translation: CASSPRTSGAYEQYF.

The J gene is TRBJ2-5, the V gene TRBV29-1, with D possibly being TRBD2 (6 bases). This CDR3 comprises 11 residues. The V gene's germline CDR1 is SQVTM and CDR2 ANQGSEA. The CDR3 DNA sequence: TGCGGCGGAGGGCGGCGAGAGACCCAGTACTTC. Amino acid sequence: CGGGRRETQYF. The full variable domain, completed using reference TRBV29-1 and TRBJ2-5, is SAVISQKPSRDICQRGTSLTIQCQVDSQVTMMFWYRQQPGQSLTLIATANQGSEATYESGFVIDKFPISRPNLTFSTLTVSNMSPEDSSIYLCGGGRRETQYFGPGTRLLVL.

In this sample, this clone turned up a few times. The chain employs TRBV11-3 and TRBJ2-7, with D perhaps matching TRBD2 (7 bases). Trimming took off 3 bases at V and 2 bases at J, with 20 bases between the two ends. In germline, CDR1 is SGHNT, CDR2 YENEEA. CDR3 length: 17 residues. The CDR3 is CASSFEGGGAKAYEQYF. The CDR3 DNA follows: TGTGCCAGCAGCTTTGAGGGAGGGGGGGCGAAAGCCTACGAGCAGTACTTC.

The gene calls are TRBV6-1 and TRBJ2-7, with TRBD2 matching 10 bases. CDR3 length: 15 residues. CDR1 is MNHNS, CDR2 SASEGT, per germline. J gave up 7 bases and V 5 bases, and 11 bases lay outside the gene matches. As DNA, the CDR3 is TGTGCCAGCAGTCCCGCGAGCGGGGGGGAAAATGAGCAGTACTTC. Translating gives CASSPASGGENEQYF.

The CDR3 DNA reads TGTGCCAGTAGGCTCGACAGGGGAGGAAACACCATATATTTT. Its protein is CASRLDRGGNTIYF. The J gene is TRBJ1-3, the V gene TRBV19; 8 bases match TRBD1. The CDR3 runs to 14 residues. Trimming cost V 6 bases and J 4 bases; bases outside gene matches: 5. CDR1 is LNHDA, CDR2 SQIVND, per germline (reference sequence). Full variable domain (rest looked up from reference TRBV19 and TRBJ1-3): DGGITQSPKYLFRKEGQNVTLSCEQNLNHDAMYWYRQDPGQGLRLIYYSQIVNDFQKGDIAEGYSVSREKKESFPLTVTSAQKNPTAFYLCASRLDRGGNTIYFGEGSWLTVV.

The rearrangement links TRBV30 to TRBJ2-2; no reliable D call. Germline CDR1 GTSNPN, CDR2 SVGIG (reference sequence). V lost 3 bases and J lost 0, with 8 bases in between. The CDR3 is 14 residues long. The CDR3 nucleotides read TGTGCCTGGAGGCGCAATTCGAACACCGGGGAGCTGTTTTTT. The encoded protein is CAWRRNSNTGELFF.